This TCR beta chain was obtained from a study of CD8+CD57+ T cells in acquired aplastic anemia. Study information: Each DNA sample taken from sorted CD4+ and CD8+ cells came to 3.2 ug on average. Study-wide results and caveats: For CD8+ Simpson's diversity, patients and controls showed no significant difference. Fewer than 35 shared CD8+ CDR3s appeared highly expressed within patients' immunodominant clones.

Sequenced patients had shown CD8+CD57+ cell expansion by flow cytometry. Every patient had severe acquired aplastic anemia. Genomic DNA acted as the template from which TCR beta VDJ combination and CDR3 sequence profiling were carried out. One entry per CDR3 protein results from TCRdb running MiXCR on the reads. Of around 500,000 distinct CDR3 sequences in the sample, around 30% were seen once. Note on this clonotype: As yet, its antigen is unknown. This may be a read error, as it is one base from a much larger clone.

This TCR was sampled from a human donor with aplastic anemia. The sequencing sample was made of sorted CD4+, CD8+, or CD8+CD57+ T cells (not recorded which) from PBMCs.

This chain's CDR3 is CASGTNTYNEQFF. DNA for the CDR3: TGTGCCAGCGGCACCAATACCTACAATGAGCAGTTCTTC. The chain is built from TRBV7-3 and TRBJ2-1; no clear D gene. Looked up from germline, CDR1 is SGHTA and CDR2 is FQGTGA. V lost 8 bases and J lost 2, with 10 bases in between. The CDR3 loop spans 13 amino acids.